This TCR beta chain was retrieved from a study of blood T cell repertoires in COVID-19. Study details: Some COVID-19 samples were acute and others convalescent; all came from the United States, Italy and Spain.

Deletions cut 5 bases from V and 2 bases from J, with 2 bases between. Germline loops: CDR1 MNHEY, CDR2 SVGEGT. This CDR3 is 11 amino acids long. The assay was immunoSEQ multiplex PCR, and TCRdb's table has in-frame clones only and misses some. This table holds over 50,000 clones, about nine tenths found once. The source material was peripheral blood. This chain joins TRBV6-2 or TRBV6-3 and TRBJ2-3, with D unclear. The TCR originated in a woman aged 60 to 75 with active or convalescent COVID-19. The CDR3 DNA sequence: TGTGCCAGCAGTCACACAGATACGCAGTATTTT. Its protein is CASSHTDTQYF.